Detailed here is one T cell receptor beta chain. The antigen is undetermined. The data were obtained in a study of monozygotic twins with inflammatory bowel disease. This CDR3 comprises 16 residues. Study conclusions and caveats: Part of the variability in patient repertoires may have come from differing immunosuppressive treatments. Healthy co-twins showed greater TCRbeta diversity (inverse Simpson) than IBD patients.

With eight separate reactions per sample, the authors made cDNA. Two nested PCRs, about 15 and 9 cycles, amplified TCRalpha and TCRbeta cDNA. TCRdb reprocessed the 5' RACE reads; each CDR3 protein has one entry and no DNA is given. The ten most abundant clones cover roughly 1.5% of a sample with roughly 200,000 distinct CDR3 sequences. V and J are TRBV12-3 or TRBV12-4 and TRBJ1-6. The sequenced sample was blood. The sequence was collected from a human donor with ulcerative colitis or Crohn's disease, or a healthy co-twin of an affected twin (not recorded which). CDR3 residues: CASSFRAGTPRSPLHF.